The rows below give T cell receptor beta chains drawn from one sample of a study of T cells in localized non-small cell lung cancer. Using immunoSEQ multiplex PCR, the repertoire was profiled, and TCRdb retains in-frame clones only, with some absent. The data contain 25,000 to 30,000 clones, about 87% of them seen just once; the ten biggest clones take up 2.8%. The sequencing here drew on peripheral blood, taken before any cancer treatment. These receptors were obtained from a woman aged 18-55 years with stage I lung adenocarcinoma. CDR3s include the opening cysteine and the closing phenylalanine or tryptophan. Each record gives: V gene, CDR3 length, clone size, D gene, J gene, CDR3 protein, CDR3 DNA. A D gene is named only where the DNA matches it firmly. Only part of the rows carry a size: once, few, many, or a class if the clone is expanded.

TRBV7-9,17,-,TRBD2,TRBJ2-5,CASSPWGLAGEQETQYF,TGTGCCAGCAGCCCGTGGGGACTAGCGGGAGAACAAGAGACCCAGTACTTC
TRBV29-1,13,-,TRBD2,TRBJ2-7,CSVAAGGGYEQYF,TGCAGCGTTGCAGCGGGGGGTGGTTACGAGCAGTACTTC
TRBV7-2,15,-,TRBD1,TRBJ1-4,CASSSQGATNEKLFF,TGTGCCAGCAGCTCACAGGGGGCAACTAATGAAAAACTGTTTTTT
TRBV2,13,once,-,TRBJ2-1,CASAGRNYNEQFF,TGTGCCAGCGCGGGACGCAATTACAATGAGCAGTTCTTC
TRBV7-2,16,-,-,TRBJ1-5,CASSLAGPFSNQPQHF,TGTGCCAGCAGCTTAGCTGGGCCCTTTAGCAATCAGCCCCAGCATTTT
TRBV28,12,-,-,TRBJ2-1,CASWSPPAIQFF,TGTGCCAGCTGGTCCCCTCCGGCGATACAGTTCTTC
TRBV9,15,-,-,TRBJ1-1,CASSVEGWSYTEAFF,TGTGCCAGCAGCGTCGAAGGGTGGAGTTACACTGAAGCTTTCTTT
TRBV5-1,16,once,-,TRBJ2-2,CASSLSVVGNTGELFF,TGCGCCAGCAGCTTGTCAGTGGTGGGGAACACCGGGGAGCTGTTTTTT
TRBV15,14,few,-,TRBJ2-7,CATSRSDRTYEQYF,TGTGCCACCAGCAGATCGGACCGGACCTACGAGCAGTACTTC
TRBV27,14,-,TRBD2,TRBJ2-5,CASSRAGVEETQYF,TGTGCCAGCAGTCGAGCGGGAGTGGAAGAGACCCAGTACTTC
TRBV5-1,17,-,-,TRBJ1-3,CASSYVGPTLETATIYF,TGCGCCAGCAGCTACGTCGGGCCTACTCTGGAAACTGCGACCATATATTTT
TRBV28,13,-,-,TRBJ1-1,CASSGGLNTEAFF,TGTGCCAGCAGTGGAGGGTTGAACACTGAAGCTTTCTTT
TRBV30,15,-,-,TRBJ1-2,CAWVSNLGTHYGYTF,TGTGCCTGGGTATCCAACCTCGGGACCCACTATGGCTACACCTTC
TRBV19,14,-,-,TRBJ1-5,CASSMWQGSQPQHF,TGTGCCAGTAGTATGTGGCAGGGGTCACAGCCCCAGCATTTT
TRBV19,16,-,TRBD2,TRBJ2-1,CASSTGTSGSGNEQFF,TGTGCCAGTAGCACCGGGACTAGCGGGAGTGGCAATGAGCAGTTCTTC
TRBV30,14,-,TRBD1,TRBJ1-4,CAWSYGTGGEKLFF,TGTGCCTGGAGCTACGGGACAGGGGGCGAAAAACTGTTTTTT
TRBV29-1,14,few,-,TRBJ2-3,CSVIANLRTDTQYF,TGCAGCGTCATCGCTAACCTTCGCACAGATACGCAGTATTTT
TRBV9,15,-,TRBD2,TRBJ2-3,CASSVEGLAEDTQYF,TGTGCCAGCAGCGTAGAGGGACTAGCGGAAGATACGCAGTATTTT
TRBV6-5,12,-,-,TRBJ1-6,CASSYSGSPLHF,TGTGCCAGCAGTTACTCGGGCTCACCCCTCCACTTT
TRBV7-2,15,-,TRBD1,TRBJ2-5,CASSLGGQAEETQYF,TGTGCCAGCAGCTTAGGGGGACAGGCCGAAGAGACCCAGTACTTC
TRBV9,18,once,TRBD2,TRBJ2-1,CASGLPGLAGGSYNEQFF,TGTGCCAGCGGCCTCCCGGGACTAGCGGGAGGTTCCTACAATGAGCAGTTCTTC